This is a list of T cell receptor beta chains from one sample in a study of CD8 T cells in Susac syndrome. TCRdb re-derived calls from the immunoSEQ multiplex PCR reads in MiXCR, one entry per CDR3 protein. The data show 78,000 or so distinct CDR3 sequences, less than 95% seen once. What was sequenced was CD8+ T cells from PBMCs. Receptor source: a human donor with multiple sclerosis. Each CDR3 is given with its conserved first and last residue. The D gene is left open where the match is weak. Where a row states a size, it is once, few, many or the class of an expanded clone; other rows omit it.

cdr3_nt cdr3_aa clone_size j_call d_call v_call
TGTGCCAGCAGCTTCCCTACCACCGGGGGCACAGATACGCAGTATTTT CASSFPTTGGTDTQYF . TRBJ2-3 . TRBV7-9
TGTGCCAGCAGCTTAATCGGTAGCGGGGGTTTACAAGAGACCCAGTACTTC CASSLIGSGGLQETQYF . TRBJ2-5 TRBD2 TRBV7-2
TGTGCCAGCAGCACAGGGGATACCCACTATGGCTACACCTTC CASSTGDTHYGYTF . TRBJ1-2 TRBD1 TRBV12-3/TRBV12-4
TGCAGCGTTGAAGATGTGGGGGGGGGCACTTACGAGCAGTACTTC CSVEDVGGGTYEQYF . TRBJ2-7 . TRBV29-1
TGTGCCAGCAGTGCCGGGACAGGGACTTCTGGGGCCAACGTCCTGACTTTC CASSAGTGTSGANVLTF . TRBJ2-6 TRBD1 TRBV6-1
TGCAGCGTTGATGGCAGGGCCATCGCTGGCTACACCTTC CSVDGRAIAGYTF . TRBJ1-2 . TRBV29-1
TGCAGCGTTGAAAAGATTGGGGACCTCCCGTGGATTCAGTACTTC CSVEKIGDLPWIQYF . TRBJ2-4 . TRBV29-1
TGTGCCAGCAGTCACCACTCAAGCTTCGCGAACACCGGGGAGCTGTTTTTT CASSHHSSFANTGELFF . TRBJ2-2 . TRBV6-5
TGTGCCAGCAGCTTCGCACCGGGACAGGGAGACGAAAAACTGTTTTTT CASSFAPGQGDEKLFF . TRBJ1-4 TRBD1 TRBV6-1
TGTGCCAGTAGTACCGTGCTTAATGGCGAGCAGTACTTC CASSTVLNGEQYF . TRBJ2-7 . TRBV19
TGTGCCAGCAGCGTAGGGTGGGGAATCTACAATGAGCAGTTCTTC CASSVGWGIYNEQFF once TRBJ2-1 . TRBV9
TGTGCTAGTGGTTTGGTACAATCTGGGGCCAACGTCCTGACTTTC CASGLVQSGANVLTF . TRBJ2-6 . TRBV12-5
TGTGCCAGCTCTAGCAGCACCGGGGAGCTGTTTTTT CASSSSTGELFF . TRBJ2-2 . TRBV5-4
TGTGCCAGCAGTTTAGCTGTCGTGACCGGGGAGCTGTTTTTT CASSLAVVTGELFF . TRBJ2-2 . TRBV12-3/TRBV12-4
TGTGCCAGCGGCTTAGATGGGCTGGCCGACACAGATACGCAGTATTTT CASGLDGLADTDTQYF . TRBJ2-3 . TRBV7-9
TGTGCCAGCAGCCACGAGTCTTCGGGTAGGGGCTATGGCTACACCTTC CASSHESSGRGYGYTF . TRBJ1-2 . TRBV25-1
TGTGCCTGGGTTGGGGGGGGCACCTCTGGGGCCAACGTCCTGACTTTC CAWVGGGTSGANVLTF . TRBJ2-6 . TRBV30
TGTGCCAGCAGAAAGGACGGGTCGAACACTGAAGCTTTCTTT CASRKDGSNTEAFF . TRBJ1-1 . TRBV6-6
TGTGCCAGCAGTCCTATAGAACAGAATGAGCAGTTCTTC CASSPIEQNEQFF once TRBJ2-1 . TRBV27
TGCGCCAGCAGCCAAGGGTGGGGGAGTCAAGCTTTCTTT CASSQGWGSQAFF . TRBJ1-1 . TRBV4-3
TGTGCCAGCAGTGAACCACAGGGGATGATGAACACTGAAGCTTTCTTT CASSEPQGMMNTEAFF . TRBJ1-1 TRBD1 TRBV2
TGCAGCGTTGATCCAGGGACAGGGAACACTGAAGCTTTCTTT CSVDPGTGNTEAFF . TRBJ1-1 TRBD1 TRBV29-1
TGCAGCTCAGGTACCAGCGGGAGGGCCTCAACTGAGCAGTTCTTC CSSGTSGRASTEQFF . TRBJ2-1 TRBD2 TRBV29-1
TGCGCCAGCAGTTCAAGCGGGGGGCGCTACAATGAGCAGTTCTTC CASSSSGGRYNEQFF . TRBJ2-1 TRBD2 TRBV5-1
TGTGCCAGCAGCTTAGGCCTCGACTGGGGGAACACTGAAGCTTTCTTT CASSLGLDWGNTEAFF . TRBJ1-1 . TRBV13
TGCGCCAGCAGCCAAGGCCCCACTGAAGCTTTCTTT CASSQGPTEAFF . TRBJ1-1 . TRBV4-1
TGTGCCAGCAGCTTAGAGAGAGTCAGGGGGACCTACAACGAGCAGTTCTTC CASSLERVRGTYNEQFF . TRBJ2-1 TRBD1 TRBV7-8
TGTGCCAGCAGGCAGGGTGGGGAGACCCAGTACTTC CASRQGGETQYF . TRBJ2-5 . TRBV7-9
TGTGCCAGCAGGGGGGGAGGGCCCCCCGGGAGCGAGCAGTACTTC CASRGGGPPGSEQYF . TRBJ2-7 TRBD2 TRBV27
TGTGCCAGCAGCCAAGGGACAGGGGCTCTCTATGGCTACACCTTC CASSQGTGALYGYTF . TRBJ1-2 TRBD1 TRBV14
TGTGCCAGCAGCTTGGAGTCCGGGCCCTCTGGGCTCATGAACACTGAAGCTTTCTTT CASSLESGPSGLMNTEAFF . TRBJ1-1 . TRBV5-6
TGTGCCTGGAGTGTGGACAGGGAATCCGGGGAGCTGTTTTTT CAWSVDRESGELFF . TRBJ2-2 TRBD1 TRBV30
TGTGCCAGCAGCTCCCCGGGACAGACGGGAACTGAAGCTTTCTTT CASSSPGQTGTEAFF . TRBJ1-1 TRBD1 TRBV7-9
TGTGCCCTCAAGGGTACAACAGGGAACATTCAGTACTTC CALKGTTGNIQYF . TRBJ2-4 . TRBV2
TGTGCCAGTAGTTCCTCCTCTACAGGGTACGAGCAGTACTTC CASSSSSTGYEQYF . TRBJ2-7 . TRBV19
TGTGCCACCTCACTCGGCGGGGAGACCCAGTACTTC CATSLGGETQYF . TRBJ2-5 . TRBV12-3/TRBV12-4
TGTGCCAGCAGTGAAGAGGTAGCAGGGGAGCAGTTCTTC CASSEEVAGEQFF . TRBJ2-1 . TRBV6-1
TGTGCCATCAGTCCTAGCGGGGGCTCCCAAGAGACCCAGTACTTC CAISPSGGSQETQYF . TRBJ2-5 TRBD2 TRBV10-3
TGTGCCAGCAGCGGACGGATAAACCTGAACTATGGCTACACCTTC CASSGRINLNYGYTF . TRBJ1-2 . TRBV5-6
TGCGCCAGCAGCCAAGATGGGGAAGGGAGCAATCAGCCCCAGCATTTT CASSQDGEGSNQPQHF . TRBJ1-5 . TRBV4-3
TGTGCCAGCAGCCCCTTGACTAGCGCTAGCACAGATACGCAGTATTTT CASSPLTSASTDTQYF . TRBJ2-3 TRBD2 TRBV13
TGTGCCAGCAGCCCACAGTCGCAGGGCCACTATGGCTACACCTTC CASSPQSQGHYGYTF . TRBJ1-2 . TRBV13
TGTGCCAGCAGCCCTGACAGGGCTAGTACCTATAATTCACCCCTCCACTTT CASSPDRASTYNSPLHF . TRBJ1-6 TRBD1 TRBV6-1
TGTGCCACTTCCCGGGACGGCGGGAGCGAGCAGTACTTC CATSRDGGSEQYF . TRBJ2-7 TRBD2 TRBV19
TGTGCCTACGATCGGCCCTACTATGAAGGCTACACCTTC CAYDRPYYEGYTF . TRBJ1-2 . TRBV30
TGCAGCGTTGAAGATCGGCGCTTGTCGAGGGGCTACACCTTC CSVEDRRLSRGYTF . TRBJ1-2 . TRBV29-1
TGCAGCGTTCCCAGGGCGGCCCAGGAGGGCTACACCTTC CSVPRAAQEGYTF . TRBJ1-2 . TRBV29-1
TGTGCCAGCAGTTACACCTCTACAGGGCTCACTGAAGCTTTCTTT CASSYTSTGLTEAFF . TRBJ1-1 . TRBV6-2/TRBV6-3
TGTGCCAGCAAATCCGAACCTAACAATCAGCCCCAGCATTTT CASKSEPNNQPQHF . TRBJ1-5 . TRBV6-1
TGTGCCAGCAGTGAATTAGGCAGGATCTACGAGCAGTACTTC CASSELGRIYEQYF . TRBJ2-7 . TRBV25-1
TGTGCAACCCGACGGACTAGCGGGAGGGCCGCCGACGAGCAGTACTTC CATRRTSGRAADEQYF . TRBJ2-7 TRBD2 TRBV6-6
TGTGCCAGCAGTTTATCGAACGCAGGATACGAGCAGTACTTC CASSLSNAGYEQYF . TRBJ2-7 . TRBV27
TGCAGCGCCATGGCTGCGGCAGGTTACGAGCAGTACTTC CSAMAAAGYEQYF few TRBJ2-7 . TRBV29-1